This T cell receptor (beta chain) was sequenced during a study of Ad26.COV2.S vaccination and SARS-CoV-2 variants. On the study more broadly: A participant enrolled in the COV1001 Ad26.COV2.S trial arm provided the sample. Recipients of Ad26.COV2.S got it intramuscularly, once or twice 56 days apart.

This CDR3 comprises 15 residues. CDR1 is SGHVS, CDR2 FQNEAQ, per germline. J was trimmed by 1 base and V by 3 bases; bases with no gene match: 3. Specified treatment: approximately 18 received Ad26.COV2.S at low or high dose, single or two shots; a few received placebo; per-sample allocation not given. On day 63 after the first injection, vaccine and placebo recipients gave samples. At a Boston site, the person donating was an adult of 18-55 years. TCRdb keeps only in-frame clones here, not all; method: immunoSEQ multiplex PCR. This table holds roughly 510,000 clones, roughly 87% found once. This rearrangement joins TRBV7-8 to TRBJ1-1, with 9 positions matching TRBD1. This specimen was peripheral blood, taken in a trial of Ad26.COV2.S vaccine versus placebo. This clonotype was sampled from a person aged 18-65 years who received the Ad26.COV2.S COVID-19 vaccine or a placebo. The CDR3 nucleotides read TGTGCCAGCAGCTTGACAGGGGGGGGGAACACTGAAGCTTTCTTT. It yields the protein CASSLTGGGNTEAFF. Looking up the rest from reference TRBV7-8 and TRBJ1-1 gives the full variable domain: GAGVSQSPRYKVAKRGQDVALRCDPISGHVSLFWYQQALGQGPEFLTYFQNEAQLDKSGLPSDRFFAERPEGSVSTLKIQRTQQEDSAVYLCASSLTGGGNTEAFFGQGTRLTVV.